This record concerns one T cell receptor (beta chain) sequence. Its target is unknown. These data originate in a study of T-cell memory formation after mild COVID-19. About the study: The two donors had largely donor-specific TCR clusters. Findings of the study overall: CD4+ contracting clones were found mainly in CM and EM, and CD8+ ones in EMRA. SARS-CoV-2 specificity was not confirmed for second-wave clones peaking on day 37.

The CDR3 sequence is 13 residues long. Germline V gene sequence: CDR1 MNHNY, CDR2 SVGAGI (reference sequence). V gave up 2 bases and J gave up 4 bases, with 8 bases separating them. TCRdb ran MiXCR on the 5' RACE reads and lists one entry per CDR3 protein. Of 120,000 to 150,000 distinct CDR3 sequences in the sample, around 15% were seen once. This receptor was identified in an adult woman who had mild COVID-19 (a few samples of this study predate the infection). Cell type and time point are not known. Sequenced material: PBMCs or a T cell subset sorted from them (not recorded which). The rearrangement joins TRBV6-6 to TRBJ2-5; D gene ambiguous. This chain's CDR3 is CASSYTAPETQYF. The DNA of the CDR3 is TGTGCCAGCAGTTACACCGCGCCAGAGACCCAGTACTTC.